A single sample gave rise to the 27 T cell receptor beta chains below, sequenced in a study of blood T cells in healthy people across ages. It was with a sample-barcoded 5' primer and a J-beta primer mix that a second PCR of roughly 7 to 12 cycles was run. TCRdb reprocessed the 5' RACE reads via MiXCR and lists one record per CDR3 protein. This sample carries roughly 1,800,000 distinct CDR3 sequences, roughly 49% of them seen once, and the ten largest clones take less than 2.5%. The specimen was blood. These receptors were collected from a woman aged 35 to 49 in good health.

The chain combines TRBV20-1 with TRBJ1-5; possible D gene TRBD1, 5 bases. The ends were cut back, 8 bases at V and 2 bases at J, with 19 bases in the middle. The CDR3 covers 15 residues. Per the germline V gene, CDR1 is DFQATT and CDR2 is SNEGSKA (reference sequence). CDR3 DNA: TGCAGTACTCATTTGGGGGGGAGAGGCAATCAGCCCCAGCATTTT. The encoded protein is CSTHLGGRGNQPQHF.

The J gene is TRBJ2-1, the V gene TRBV28; 7 bases match TRBD2. CDR1 MDHEN and CDR2 SYDVKM come from the germline V gene. After removal of 7 bases from V and 4 bases from J, the junction contained 10 bases not matched to a gene. CDR3 size: 15 residues. The CDR3 bases are TGTGCCAGCACTAAGGACGGGGGGATTTACAATGAGCAGTTCTTC. The encoded protein is CASTKDGGIYNEQFF.

This chain connects TRBV27 to TRBJ1-2; maybe TRBD1 (5 bases). Germline V CDR1 and CDR2: MNHEY, SMNVEV (reference sequence). Trimming removed 3 bases at V and 2 bases at J, with 10 bases between. There are 14 residues in the CDR3. CDR3 sequence: CASSFQGTNYGYTF. In DNA form, the CDR3 reads TGTGCCAGCAGTTTTCAGGGCACAAACTATGGCTACACCTTC.

This clonotype was detected many times. The V gene is TRBV12-5, the J gene TRBJ2-7; unclear D gene. The CDR3 length is 10 residues. V lost 4 bases and J lost 4, with 2 bases in between. CDR1 is LGHNT, CDR2 FRNRAP, per germline. The CDR3 here is CASGWYEQYF. In DNA form, the CDR3 reads TGTGCTAGTGGTTGGTACGAGCAGTACTTC.

This clonotype has just one count. This rearrangement joins TRBV28 to TRBJ1-2, with 10 positions matching TRBD1. This CDR3 contains 15 residues. After removal of 6 bases from V and 7 bases from J, the junction contained 11 bases not matched to a gene. Per germline, CDR1 MDHEN and CDR2 SYDVKM. CDR3 in DNA: TGTGCCAGCAGGAGTCCCGGGACAGGGGTCGGTGGCTACACCTTC. This translates into CASRSPGTGVGGYTF.

This clonotype has only a few counts. The rearrangement joins TRBV23-1 to TRBJ2-1; 8 positions match TRBD2. TRBV23-1 is treated as an ORF (open reading frame) with a function not yet certain. Unmatched junction bases numbered 8, after V lost 3 bases and J lost 7 bases. The CDR3 sequence is 15 residues long. The CDR3, as DNA: TGCGCCAGCAGTCAGCCGGGACTAGATGTAAATGAGCAGTTCTTC. Translation gives CASSQPGLDVNEQFF.

The gene calls are TRBV4-1 and TRBJ2-5; D not resolved. The CDR3 runs 15 residues. Trimming stripped 0 bases from V and 11 bases from J, with 19 bases between. The germline V gene has CDR1 MGHRA and CDR2 YSYEKL. The CDR3 DNA follows: TGCGCCAGCAGCCAAGATCCTCCGGGCATTCAGGAGCAGTACTTC. This encodes CASSQDPPGIQEQYF.

In its sample, this clonotype was seen a few times. The chain uses TRBV4-1 and TRBJ2-3; maybe TRBD1 (6 bases). The CDR3 loop spans 16 amino acids. The germline V gene has CDR1 MGHRA and CDR2 YSYEKL. Trimming took off 1 base at V and 3 bases at J, with 14 bases between the two ends. CDR3 in DNA: TGCGCCAGCAGCCAAGGCCCAGGCCAGGGGACAGATACGCAGTATTTT. Its protein is CASSQGPGQGTDTQYF.

This clonotype was detected a few times. V usage is TRBV27 and J usage is TRBJ1-2, with 9 nucleotides matching TRBD1. Germline V gives CDR1 MNHEY, CDR2 SMNVEV (reference sequence). V gave up 6 bases and J gave up 4 bases; unmatched junction bases: 6. The CDR3 length is 14 residues. As DNA, the CDR3 is TGTGCCAGCAGACCTGGACAGGGGACCTATGGCTACACCTTC. Translation gives CASRPGQGTYGYTF.

V and J are TRBV7-2 and TRBJ1-4; the D is unclear. The germline V gene has CDR1 SGHTA and CDR2 FQGNSA. The CDR3 is 14 amino acids. Trimming shortened V by 5 bases and J by 8 bases, and 15 bases separated the two germline ends. The CDR3 DNA is TGTGCCAGCAGCCAGATGTCCGCGGGCGAAAAACTGTTTTTT. Its translation is CASSQMSAGEKLFF.

This clonotype was picked up many times. This chain joins TRBV20-1 and TRBJ2-3; 9 positions match TRBD2. The ends lost 6 bases at V and 1 base at J; junction bases unmatched: 2. From germline, CDR1 is DFQATT and CDR2 SNEGSKA (reference sequence). The CDR3 runs to 13 residues. The CDR3 sequence is CSARTSGTDTQYF. The DNA for the CDR3 is TGCAGTGCGCGGACTAGCGGCACAGATACGCAGTATTTT.

This clonotype came up a few times. The chain links TRBV20-1 to TRBJ1-4; D not certain. Germline lookup yields CDR1 DFQATT and CDR2 SNEGSKA (reference sequence). Trimming took 5 bases from V and 3 from J, leaving 13 bases between them. This CDR3 is 14 amino acids long. This CDR3 reads CSAPQDLANEKLFF. In DNA, the CDR3 is TGCAGTGCTCCGCAGGACCTCGCTAATGAAAAACTGTTTTTT.

CDR3 coding DNA: TGCAGCGTTGAACCCAGGGACAGGGGTCGGAACACTGAAGCTTTCTTT. Its protein is CSVEPRDRGRNTEAFF. This chain joins TRBV29-1 and TRBJ1-1; 10 bases match TRBD1. The CDR3 has 16 amino acids. Germline loops: CDR1 SQVTM, CDR2 ANQGSEA. V lost 2 bases and J lost 1; bases outside the gene matches: 7.

The J gene is TRBJ1-5, the V gene TRBV9, with D perhaps TRBD1 (6 bases). V shed 0 bases and J shed 5 bases, with 9 bases lying between them. This CDR3 comprises 14 residues. Germline V gene sequence: CDR1 SGDLS, CDR2 YYNGEE. The CDR3 here is CASSVGGGDQPQHF. The CDR3, as DNA: TGTGCCAGCAGCGTAGGAGGGGGGGATCAGCCCCAGCATTTT.

This chain links TRBV4-1 with TRBJ1-2; D call uncertain. Germline values: CDR1 MGHRA, CDR2 YSYEKL. The CDR3 is made up of 16 amino acids. Trimming shortened V by 4 bases and J by 4 bases, and 19 bases separated the two germline ends. The CDR3 DNA sequence: TGCGCCAGCAGCCTAATAGACGCCCGGGCTGGCTATGGCTACACCTTC. Amino acids: CASSLIDARAGYGYTF.

The chain uses TRBV3-1 and TRBJ2-1; D unresolved. This CDR3 spans 18 amino acids. Germline CDR1 and CDR2: LGHDT and YNNKEL (reference sequence). Trimming left V 0 bases short and J 3 bases short, with 18 bases between. Here the CDR3 reads CASSQESQVFSVYNEQFF. The CDR3, as DNA: TGTGCCAGCAGCCAAGAGTCCCAAGTGTTTTCGGTCTACAATGAGCAGTTCTTC.

This chain links TRBV6-5 with TRBJ1-4, with D possibly TRBD1 on 5 matching bases. Looked up from germline, CDR1 is MNHEY and CDR2 is SVGAGI. Trimming took 5 bases from V and 5 from J, leaving 15 bases between them. The CDR3 sequence is 15 residues long. The CDR3: CASSPSGLGNEKLFF. For the CDR3, the DNA is TGTGCCAGCAGTCCCTCGGGACTGGGGAATGAAAAACTGTTTTTT.

This clonotype was observed a handful of times. V gene TRBV20-1 combines with J gene TRBJ2-3, with D tentatively TRBD2 (5 bases). This CDR3 spans 15 amino acids. V was trimmed by 5 bases and J by 4 bases, leaving 19 bases between them. Per the germline V gene, CDR1 is DFQATT and CDR2 is SNEGSKA (reference sequence). CDR3 amino acids: CSARYTRGTADTQYF. In DNA, the CDR3 is TGCAGTGCTCGATACACCCGGGGAACTGCAGATACGCAGTATTTT.

The chain is built from TRBV4-3 and TRBJ2-1; 8 bases agree with TRBD1. The germline gives CDR1 LGHNA, CDR2 YSLEER. Losses at the gene ends were 3 bases for V and 7 bases for J; bases not matched to a gene: 14. CDR3 size: 17 residues. Here the CDR3 reads CASSQGGPQGAWNEQFF. CDR3 nucleotides: TGCGCCAGCAGCCAGGGGGGACCGCAGGGGGCTTGGAATGAGCAGTTCTTC.

The sample holds a few counts of this clonotype. The CDR3: CSEGSTYEQYF. The CDR3 region has the DNA TGCAGTGAGGGCAGTACCTACGAGCAGTACTTC. The rearrangement joins TRBV20-1 to TRBJ2-7; D ambiguous. The CDR3 extends over 11 amino acids. CDR1 is DFQATT and CDR2 is SNEGSKA in the germline V gene (reference sequence). With 7 bases removed from V and 2 bases from J, the gap between germline ends came to 9 bases.

A few counts support this clonotype. V usage is TRBV20-1 and J usage is TRBJ2-5, with D tentatively TRBD1 (6 bases). CDR1 is DFQATT, CDR2 SNEGSKA, per germline (reference sequence). Trimming left V 4 bases short and J 5 bases short, with 14 bases between. This CDR3 region has 13 residues. CDR3 sequence reads: CSANIQGTETQYF. CDR3 coding DNA: TGCAGTGCTAATATTCAGGGGACCGAGACCCAGTACTTC.

The chain couples TRBV10-3 to TRBJ1-6; possibly TRBD1 for D (6 bases). The V gene's germline CDR1 is ENHRY and CDR2 SYGVKD. The CDR3 consists of 16 residues. The germline V and J ends were trimmed by 4 bases and 6 bases, with 16 bases remaining between them. CDR3 DNA: TGTGCCATCAGTGGGACAGTCCCACGTTCTAATTCACCCCTCCACTTT. Encoded protein: CAISGTVPRSNSPLHF.

The rearrangement joins TRBV7-9 to TRBJ2-1; TRBD1 might be the D (6 bases). Trimming removed 8 bases at V and 1 base at J, with 9 bases between. Germline V gene lookup returns CDR1 SEHNR and CDR2 FQNEAQ (reference sequence). CDR3 size: 13 residues. The CDR3 sequence is CASEGTSYNEQFF. Written as DNA, the CDR3 is TGTGCCAGCGAAGGGACATCCTACAATGAGCAGTTCTTC.

This clonotype was observed a few times. The chain links TRBV6-1 to TRBJ2-7; a possible D gene is TRBD1 (6 bases). This CDR3 has 11 amino acids. V lost 7 bases to trimming and J lost 7 bases, with 11 bases between them. Germline lookup yields CDR1 MNHNS and CDR2 SASEGT. The CDR3 coding sequence is TGTGCCAGCAAAGGGGGTCTGGAGCAGTACTTC. Translation gives CASKGGLEQYF.

This clonotype appeared a few times. The V call is TRBV6-4, the J call TRBJ2-7; 9 bases align to TRBD2. With V trimmed by 7 bases and J by 3 bases, 10 bases remained unmatched. CDR3 length: 15 residues. Germline loops: CDR1 MRHNA, CDR2 SNTAGT. For the CDR3, the DNA is TGTGCCAGCATGGCGGGGGGGACCATCCTCTACGAGCAGTACTTC. Protein: CASMAGGTILYEQYF.

CDR3 in amino acids: CASSLTIHPGQDYGYTF. CDR3 bases: TGCGCCAGCAGCTTGACCATCCATCCGGGACAGGACTATGGCTACACCTTC. The chain is built from TRBV5-1 and TRBJ1-2; 8 nucleotides align to TRBD1. V shed 1 base and J 3 bases; nucleotides not matched to a gene: 11. The CDR3 runs to 17 residues. Germline loops: CDR1 SGHRS, CDR2 YFSETQ.

The V and J genes are TRBV5-1 and TRBJ2-4; D gene unclear. The germline V gene has CDR1 SGHRS and CDR2 YFSETQ. V was pared by 1 base and J by 1 base, with 9 bases between. The CDR3 is 15 amino acids. CDR3 DNA: TGCGCCAGCAGCTTGTTGAAAGGGGCCAAAAACATTCAGTACTTC. This translates into CASSLLKGAKNIQYF.